Below are 3 T cell receptor beta chains sequenced from a single sample in a study of OX40 agonist ivuxolimab in advanced cancers. Sequencing used immunoSEQ multiplex PCR; TCRdb keeps in-frame clones, though not all of them. This table has roughly 86,000 clones, just over 85% appearing once. The input for sequencing was CD4+ or CD8+ T cells sorted from blood, taken in a trial of the OX40 agonist ivuxolimab. The receptor source for this set is an adult with an advanced solid tumor such as melanoma, head and neck, liver or kidney cancer.

The J gene is TRBJ2-2, the V gene TRBV12-5; D might be TRBD1 or TRBD2, each matching 5 bases. Germline V gene sequence: CDR1 LGHNT, CDR2 FRNRAP. This CDR3 is 17 amino acids long. V gave up 1 base and J gave up 2 bases, with 14 bases separating them. This chain's CDR3 is CASGLGPGRLNTGELFF. The CDR3 region has the DNA TGTGCTAGTGGTTTGGGACCGGGACGGCTAAACACCGGGGAGCTGTTTTTT. The variable domain in full, completed from reference TRBV12-5 and TRBJ2-2, reads DARVTQTPRHKVTEMGQEVTMRCQPILGHNTVFWYRQTMMQGLELLAYFRNRAPLDDSGMPKDRFSAEMPDATLATLKIQPSEPRDSAVYFCASGLGPGRLNTGELFFGEGSRLTVL.

The J gene is TRBJ2-3, the V gene TRBV11-2; D perhaps matches TRBD1 (5 bases). CDR1 SGHAT and CDR2 FQNNGV come from the germline V gene. V was trimmed by 2 bases and J by 3 bases, leaving 9 bases between them. The CDR3 is 14 residues long. CDR3 DNA: TGTGCCAGCAGCTTATCTAGGGGAACAGATACGCAGTATTTT. Its translation is CASSLSRGTDTQYF.

The chain employs TRBV2 and TRBJ1-1, with D uncertain. Germline lookup yields CDR1 SNHLY and CDR2 FYNNEI. The CDR3 is 13 residues long. Deletions cut 6 bases from V and 1 base from J, with 9 bases between. The CDR3 DNA reads as TGTGCCAGCAGGCGGGAGGGGAACACTGAAGCTTTCTTT. Translating gives CASRREGNTEAFF.